The next 8 T cell receptor beta chains were all read from a single sample in a study of tissue T cells after allogeneic stem cell transplantation (dated by TCRdb to the early 2020s). Library preparation employed the immunoSEQ multiplex PCR assay. TCRdb took this table from immuneACCESS and kept in-frame rearrangements with V and J called. Such tables lack part of the clones; where checked against another copy, unresolved V genes explain under half of the gap, and the rest is unexplained. The sample table lists some 48,000 clones, around 69% of them with a count of one. The leading ten clones occupy roughly 0.77% of the sample. Input material: sorted cells pooled from one or two spleens. These receptors were taken from a pool of C57BL/6 mice in good health.

This clone has a single count. Gene labels here are mouse ones. The read ends 1 residue early relative to the CDR3; the germline J gene fills the gap. The chain combines TRBV15 with TRBJ2-1; 11 bases align to TRBD2. V dropped 5 bases and J dropped 1; count of bases not matched to a gene: 4. CDR3 size: 16 residues. Looked up from germline, CDR1 is SGHND and CDR2 is FRSKSL. The CDR3 spells CASSQDWGANYAEQFF. Incomplete CDR3 DNA: TGTGCCAGCAGTCAGGACTGGGGGGCGAACTATGCTGAGCAGTTC.

For this clone: Any gene name here is a mouse gene name. The CDR3 is cut off 1 residue early in the read; its end comes from the germline J gene. This sequence joins TRBV13-3 and TRBJ2-2, with 11 bases lining up with TRBD1. Trimming cost V 2 bases and J 3 bases; bases outside gene matches: 6. The CDR3 is 17 amino acids. Per the germline V gene, CDR1 is NNHDY and CDR2 is SYVADS. The part of the CDR3 DNA that was read is TGTGCCAGCAGTGACCCCGGACAGGGGGCTGACACCGGGCAGCTCTAC. It codes for CASSDPGQGADTGQLY. The full CDR3 reads CASSDPGQGADTGQLYF.

Turning to this clone: The genes and germline here are from mouse. The read halts 1 residue ahead of the CDR3 end, with the missing end drawn from the germline J gene. The chain joins TRBV20 to TRBJ2-5; D may correspond to TRBD1 or TRBD2 (5 bases each). From germline, CDR1 is GFQATS and CDR2 STVNSAI. The V and J ends lost 4 bases and 5 bases respectively, with 13 bases between them. CDR3 size: 13 residues. The CDR3 sequence is CGATGARGDTQYF. Incomplete CDR3 DNA: TGTGGTGCTACCGGGGCGAGAGGAGACACCCAGTAC.

This clone turned up a few times. The gene symbols are mouse symbols. The CDR3 is cut off 1 residue early in the read; its end comes from the germline J gene. The V gene is TRBV1, the J gene TRBJ1-5; tentatively, D is TRBD1 (5 bases). Looked up from germline, CDR1 is NSQYPW and CDR2 is LRSPGD (reference sequence). This CDR3 is 14 amino acids long. V shed 1 base and J shed 4 bases, with 8 bases lying between them. CDR3 bases read: TGCACCTGCAGTGCAGGGGGCCGGAACCAGGCTCCGCTT. This gives the protein CTCSAGGRNQAPL. The whole CDR3 protein reads CTCSAGGRNQAPLF.

A remark on this clone: Gene names and germline refer to mouse. The read ends 1 residue shy of where the CDR3 ends; the end is completed using the germline J gene. The chain recombines TRBV13-2 with TRBJ2-1, with 8 bases identical to TRBD2. CDR3 size: 15 residues. CDR1 and CDR2 (germline): NNHNN, SYGAGS (reference sequence). V dropped 4 bases and J dropped 2; count of bases not matched to a gene: 5. The CDR3 bases that were read are TGTGCCAGCGGTCCTTCACTGGGGGACTATGCTGAGCAGTTC. Residues: CASGPSLGDYAEQF. The full CDR3 protein is CASGPSLGDYAEQFF.

In regard to this clone: The genes are named according to mouse. The read is 1 residue too short to cover the CDR3 end, so that end is filled in from the germline J gene. The chain uses TRBV13-3 and TRBJ2-3; 11 bases map to TRBD2. V trimming: 4 bases; J trimming: 0 bases; junction bases outside the gene matches: 4. Germline V gives CDR1 NNHDY, CDR2 SYVADS. CDR3 size: 16 residues. The CDR3 sequence is CASSLGLGASAETLYF. Incomplete CDR3 DNA: TGTGCCAGCAGTCTGGGACTGGGGGCAAGTGCAGAAACGCTGTAT.

A word on this clone: Any gene name here is a mouse gene name. The CDR3 goes on 1 residue after the read ends, and that part is filled in from the germline J gene. J is TRBJ1-1 and V is TRBV13-1; D may be TRBD1 (6 bases). This CDR3 contains 14 residues. Germline V gives CDR1 NSHNY, CDR2 SYGAGN. Trimming removed 3 bases from V and 2 bases from J, with 11 bases in between. This CDR3 reads CASSAGTSNTEVFF. The part of the CDR3 DNA that was read is TGTGCCAGCAGTGCCGGGACATCTAACACAGAAGTCTTC.

Concerning this clone itself: Any gene name here is a mouse gene name. The CDR3 end is not reached by the read, which stops 1 residue before it; the germline J gene fills it in. This chain uses TRBV14 with TRBJ2-5, with 9 nucleotides matching TRBD2. The CDR3 is 15 residues long. Germline loops: CDR1 SGHDT, CDR2 FRDEAV. J was trimmed by 6 bases and V by 1 base; bases with no gene match: 6. The covered CDR3 bases are TGTGCCAGCAGTTTCAACTGGGGGGCGCAGGACACCCAGTAC. It yields the protein CASSFNWGAQDTQY. The CDR3 in full is CASSFNWGAQDTQYF.